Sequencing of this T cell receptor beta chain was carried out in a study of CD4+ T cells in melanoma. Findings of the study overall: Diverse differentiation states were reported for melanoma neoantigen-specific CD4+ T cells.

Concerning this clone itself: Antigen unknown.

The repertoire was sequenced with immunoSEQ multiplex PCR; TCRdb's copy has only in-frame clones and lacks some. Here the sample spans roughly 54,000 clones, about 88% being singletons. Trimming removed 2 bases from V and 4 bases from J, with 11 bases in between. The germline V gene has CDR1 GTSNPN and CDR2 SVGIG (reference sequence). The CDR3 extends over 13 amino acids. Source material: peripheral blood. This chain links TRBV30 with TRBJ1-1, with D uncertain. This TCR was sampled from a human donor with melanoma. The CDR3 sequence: CAWSRAGATEAFF. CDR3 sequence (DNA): TGTGCCTGGAGTCGCGCAGGAGCCACTGAAGCTTTCTTT. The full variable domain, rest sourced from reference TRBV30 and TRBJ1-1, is SQTIHQWPATLVQPVGSPLSLECTVEGTSNPNLYWYRQAAGRGLQLLFYSVGIGQISSEVPQNLSASRPQDRQFILSSKKLLLSDSGFYLCAWSRAGATEAFFGQGTRLTVV.